This passage covers 24 T cell receptor beta chains from one sample sequenced in a study of regulatory T cells in long-lasting Graves disease. Assembly of TCR beta libraries relied on iRepertoire HTBI primers together with Arm-PCR of CDR3 regions. TCRdb redid the calling of the multiplex PCR reads with MiXCR, one entry per CDR3 protein. The table lists approximately 360,000 distinct CDR3 sequences, about 11% of them singletons. The sample's time point: newly diagnosed GD, antithyroid drugs for less than 3 months. The TCR library was prepared using RNA isolated from PBMCs. These same records also appear under a second study, on T cells in Graves' hyperthyroidism and ophthalmopathy.

Sequencing was performed on peripheral blood mononuclear cells (PBMCs), taken at new diagnosis, from a patient treated with antithyroid drugs. Receptors originate from a woman between 18 and 29 years old with Graves disease.

This clonotype appeared many times. The chain uses TRBV7-3 and TRBJ2-3, with TRBD1 as a possible D gene (5 bases). V gave up 5 bases and J gave up 4 bases, with 13 bases separating them. Germline CDR1 is SGHTA and CDR2 is FQGTGA. The CDR3 contains 14 residues. CDR3 loop: CASSIPGRADTQYF. CDR3 sequence (DNA): TGTGCCAGCAGCATTCCAGGCAGGGCAGATACGCAGTATTTT.

This clonotype has ten or more counts. The chain carries TRBV6-1 and TRBJ2-6; D is unclear. Germline values: CDR1 MNHNS, CDR2 SASEGT. There are 14 residues in the CDR3. Deletions cut 5 bases from V and 2 bases from J, with 7 bases between. The CDR3 loop is CASSPSPGANVLTF. DNA for the CDR3: TGTGCCAGCAGTCCCTCGCCTGGGGCCAACGTCCTGACTTTC.

To note about this clonotype: With a far larger clone one base away, a read error is the likely cause. The rearrangement uses TRBV12-3 or TRBV12-4 and TRBJ2-5, with a weak D call TRBD2 (6 bases). The J call may be in error: the DNA end matches TRBJ2-1 better. This CDR3 comprises 15 residues. The CDR3 coding sequence is TGTGCCAGCAGTCTTTCCGGGAGCCTTCCTTTCGAGCAGTTCTTC. This encodes CASSLSGSLPFEQFF.

The chain has TRBV7-9 and TRBJ2-2; D gene unclear. V lost 2 bases to trimming and J lost 2 bases, with 9 bases between them. The CDR3 is 15 residues long. Looked up from germline, CDR1 is SEHNR and CDR2 is FQNEAQ (reference sequence). DNA for the CDR3: TGTGCCAGCAGCTTACCGACCATTAACACCGGGGAGCTGTTTTTT. Translating it yields CASSLPTINTGELFF.

The genes are TRBV6-2 or TRBV6-3 and TRBJ2-6; D is uncertain. Trimming stripped 4 bases from V and 0 bases from J, with 16 bases between. The CDR3 length is 18 residues. CDR1 MNHEY and CDR2 SVGEGT come from the germline V gene. CDR3 DNA: TGTGCCAGCAGTTCCGATATGTACTTACTCTCTGGGGCCAACGTCCTGACTTTC. It translates to CASSSDMYLLSGANVLTF.

This clonotype has ten or more counts. V usage is TRBV28 and J usage is TRBJ1-3; no clear D. The V end lost 6 bases, the J end lost 7 bases, and 10 bases lay between the germline ends. Germline CDR1 reads MDHEN; CDR2 reads SYDVKM. This CDR3 region has 12 residues. Here the CDR3 DNA reads TGTGCCAGCAGCGAAAAAAGGAACACCATATATTTT. Translated: CASSEKRNTIYF.

This clonotype was detected many times. The V gene is TRBV11-1, the J gene TRBJ2-5, with D uncertain. The V gene lost 2 bases and the J gene lost 2 bases, with 9 bases spanning the gap. Germline loops: CDR1 SGHAT, CDR2 FQDESV (reference sequence). CDR3 size: 14 residues. CDR3 region: CASSLSPSQETQYF. The CDR3 DNA reads TGTGCCAGCAGCTTAAGCCCGAGTCAAGAGACCCAGTACTTC.

This clonotype was picked up many times. The chain uses TRBV13 and TRBJ2-1, with D tentatively TRBD1 or TRBD2 (6 bases each). There are 15 residues in the CDR3. V lost 7 bases to trimming and J lost 0 bases, with 13 bases between them. Germline lookup yields CDR1 PRHDT and CDR2 FYEKMQ (reference sequence). The CDR3 loop reads CASKWRGSSYNEQFF. The DNA for the CDR3 is TGTGCCAGCAAATGGAGGGGGAGCTCCTACAATGAGCAGTTCTTC.

This clonotype was seen many times. The V and J genes are TRBV10-3 and TRBJ1-1, with 10 bases aligning to TRBD1. Germline loops: CDR1 ENHRY, CDR2 SYGVKD. After removal of 6 bases from V and 1 base from J, the junction contained 5 bases not matched to a gene. CDR3 length: 15 residues. CDR3 sequence: CAISRDRGWNTEAFF. CDR3 DNA sequence: TGTGCCATCAGCCGGGACAGGGGATGGAACACTGAAGCTTTCTTT.

This clonotype was found many times. This rearrangement joins TRBV27 to TRBJ2-1; 12 nucleotides match TRBD2. V was clipped by 5 bases and J by 7 bases; unmatched bases: 9. This CDR3 region has 16 residues. Per germline, CDR1 MNHEY and CDR2 SMNVEV (reference sequence). CDR3 sequence reads: CASSRTSGVTENEQFF. The CDR3 region has the DNA TGTGCCAGCAGTCGGACTAGCGGGGTAACAGAGAATGAGCAGTTCTTC.

This clonotype was recorded at least ten times. The chain employs TRBV12-3 or TRBV12-4 and TRBJ1-5; D unresolved. The ends were cut back, 1 base at V and 3 bases at J, with 10 bases in the middle. The CDR3 extends over 15 amino acids. CDR3 nucleotides: TGTGCCAGCAGTTTAGGCTGGTCACTCAATCAGCCCCAGCATTTT. Its translation: CASSLGWSLNQPQHF.

As for this clonotype: A single base separates this from a much larger clone, so it may be a read error. V gene TRBV7-2 combines with J gene TRBJ2-3; D may be TRBD2 (5 bases). The V end was cut by 5 bases, the J end by 1 base, with 25 bases between. This CDR3 contains 19 residues. Germline CDR1 SGHTA, CDR2 FQGNSA. The CDR3 loop is CASSPDAGEGVRGTDTQYF. The CDR3 DNA reads as TGTGCCAGCAGCCCCGACGCGGGCGAGGGCGTTCGGGGCACAGATACGCAGTATTTT.

This clonotype was seen at least ten times. The CDR3, as DNA: TGTGCCAGCAGCCTCGGCGGGACTGGCGGGGAGCTGTTTTTT. Residues: CASSLGGTGGELFF. The V call is TRBV7-3, the J call TRBJ2-2; TRBD2 is a possible D gene (6 bases). From germline, CDR1 is SGHTA and CDR2 FQGTGA. Trimming pared 5 bases from V and 7 bases from J, leaving 14 bases between. The CDR3 sequence is 14 residues long.

This clonotype appeared many times. This chain uses TRBV24-1 with TRBJ2-1, with TRBD2 matching over 10 bases. The germline V gene has CDR1 KGHDR and CDR2 SFDVKD. J lost 0 bases, V lost 4 bases, and 5 bases had no gene match. The CDR3 extends over 17 amino acids. This CDR3 reads CATSDPSSGSSYNEQFF. The DNA of the CDR3 is TGTGCCACCAGTGACCCATCTAGCGGGAGCTCCTACAATGAGCAGTTCTTC.

This clonotype has just a few counts. The chain is built from TRBV5-1 and TRBJ2-1, with TRBD2 matching over 11 bases. Germline-derived CDR1 and CDR2 are SGHRS and YFSETQ. This CDR3 is 12 amino acids long. Trimming at V came to 2 bases and at J to 13 bases, leaving 2 bases not matched to a gene. CDR3 DNA: TGCGCCAGCAGCTTCGGGACTAGCGGTCAGTTCTTC. This codes for CASSFGTSGQFF. The whole variable domain, filled in from reference TRBV5-1 and TRBJ2-1, reads KAGVTQTPRYLIKTRGQQVTLSCSPISGHRSVSWYQQTPGQGLQFLFEYFSETQRNKGNFPGRFSGRQFSNSRSEMNVSTLELGDSALYLCASSFGTSGQFFGPGTRLTVL.

This clonotype was found many times. The chain is built from TRBV2 and TRBJ1-5, with D tentatively TRBD1 (5 bases). Germline CDR1 reads SNHLY; CDR2 reads FYNNEI. The CDR3 is 17 amino acids. V gave up 0 bases and J gave up 6 bases, with 18 bases separating them. CDR3 residues: CASSEALGTIGSQPQHF. In DNA form, the CDR3 reads TGTGCCAGCAGTGAAGCACTAGGGACTATTGGTTCTCAGCCCCAGCATTTT.

The chain uses TRBV4-1 and TRBJ1-1, with 7 positions matching TRBD1. This CDR3 comprises 14 residues. Germline CDR1 and CDR2: MGHRA and YSYEKL. V was pared by 4 bases and J by 5 bases, with 7 bases of the junction left unmatched. The CDR3 loop reads CASSPQTGETEAFF. The CDR3 bases are TGCGCCAGCAGCCCTCAAACAGGGGAGACTGAAGCTTTCTTT.

V and J are TRBV30 and TRBJ2-4; D call uncertain. This CDR3 has 11 amino acids. V lost 5 bases, J lost 9 bases, and 11 bases lay in between. Germline V lookup: CDR1 GTSNPN, CDR2 SVGIG (reference sequence). This chain's CDR3 is CAWGTGPIQYF. CDR3 nucleotides: TGTGCCTGGGGAACGGGCCCCATTCAGTACTTC.

This clonotype was recorded at least ten times. J is TRBJ2-1 and V is TRBV11-1; 14 bases are shared with TRBD2. The CDR3 covers 17 residues. V was clipped by 5 bases and J by 9 bases; unmatched bases: 12. Germline assignment: CDR1 SGHAT and CDR2 FQDESV (reference sequence). CDR3 sequence: CASSPLLRLAGGIEQFF. Written as DNA, the CDR3 is TGTGCCAGCAGCCCCCTGCTAAGACTAGCGGGAGGGATTGAGCAGTTCTTC.

CDR3 in amino acids: CASSQVIGLYEQYF. The CDR3 DNA is TGCGCCAGCAGCCAAGTAATTGGGCTCTACGAGCAGTACTTC. V and J are TRBV4-1 and TRBJ2-7; D is uncertain. Germline lookup yields CDR1 MGHRA and CDR2 YSYEKL. V gave up 1 base and J gave up 3 bases, with 10 bases separating them. This CDR3 has 14 residues.

This clonotype was found many times. This rearrangement joins TRBV15 to TRBJ1-4; TRBD1 matches at 9 bases. The V segment lost 3 bases and the J segment 4 bases; nucleotides outside the gene matches: 6. Germline CDR1 LNHNV, CDR2 YYDKDF (reference sequence). The CDR3 is 16 residues long. The CDR3 bases are TGTGCCACCAGCAGTTATACAGGGGGCATTAATGAAAAACTGTTTTTT. As protein: CATSSYTGGINEKLFF. Drawing the rest from reference TRBV15 and TRBJ1-4, the complete variable domain is DAMVIQNPRYQVTQFGKPVTLSCSQTLNHNVMYWYQQKSSQAPKLLFHYYDKDFNNEADTPDNFQSRRPNTSFCFLDIRSPGLGDTAMYLCATSSYTGGINEKLFFGSGTQLSVL.

This clonotype was picked up many times. An end of the junction does not agree with germline; a read error may underlie this. The chain combines TRBV12-3 or TRBV12-4 with TRBJ2-3; 11 bases agree with TRBD2. The CDR3 contains 15 residues. CDR3 bases: TGTGCCAGCAGCTTAGCGGGGGGGATCACAGATACGCAGTATTTT. It encodes CASSLAGGITDTQYF.

This clonotype appeared many times. The chain uses TRBV7-8 and TRBJ2-7, with D possibly being TRBD2 (5 bases). V shed 5 bases and J shed 0 bases, with 17 bases lying between them. The CDR3 length is 16 residues. CDR1 and CDR2 from the germline V gene are SGHVS and FQNEAQ. The DNA of the CDR3 is TGTGCCAGCAGCCCCAAGGGAGCGACGATCTCCTACGAGCAGTACGTC. Encoded protein: CASSPKGATISYEQYV.

This chain uses TRBV24-1 with TRBJ2-5; D is undetermined. The CDR3 contains 13 residues. The germline V and J ends were trimmed by 1 base and 4 bases, with 6 bases remaining between them. Germline V CDR1 and CDR2: KGHDR, SFDVKD. In nucleotides, the CDR3 is TGTGCCACCAGTGATTTTTTCCGAGAGACCCAGTACTTC. It translates to CATSDFFRETQYF.